This T cell receptor (beta chain) emerged from a study of control samples from healthy donors and cancer patients. Germline V gene sequence: CDR1 SGHTA, CDR2 FQGNSA. Trimming removed 1 base from V and 8 bases from J, with 15 bases in between. The CDR3 has 15 amino acids. In its sample, this clone was seen a few times. Data came from immunoSEQ multiplex PCR; TCRdb stores just in-frame clones and leaves some out. The sample has 40,000 to 55,000 clones, about 87% seen once. The source material was PBMCs. The clonotype comes from a woman aged 55-69 years with lung cancer. This rearrangement joins TRBV7-2 to TRBJ2-1, with a tentative D call TRBD1 (6 bases). The CDR3 sequence is CASSLGGHEGDEQFF. The CDR3 nucleotides are TGTGCCAGCAGCTTAGGGGGACACGAAGGGGATGAGCAGTTCTTC.